This TCR beta chain was obtained from a study of post-analysis software for immune sequencing data. Notes on the study in general: Controls had significantly higher normalized Chao1 diversity than multiple sclerosis patients.

This clonotype was picked up a small number of times. The antigen remains undetermined. TCR beta libraries were prepared from cDNA with unique molecular identifiers. In TCRdb, the PCR reads were re-called with MiXCR into one record per CDR3 protein. Altogether 750,000 to 950,000 distinct CDR3 sequences are present, about 45% being singletons, with the ten largest covering approximately 5%. The sample taken for sequencing was blood. This TCR was sampled from a girl aged 10 to 17 with multiple sclerosis.

The CDR3 region is CASSEGTSGSSYEQYF. The CDR3 bases are TGTGCCAGCAGTGAAGGGACTAGCGGGAGCTCCTACGAGCAGTACTTC. The rearrangement links TRBV6-1 to TRBJ2-7; 13 bases match TRBD2. Germline values: CDR1 MNHNS, CDR2 SASEGT. CDR3 length: 16 residues. Unmatched junction bases numbered 0, after V lost 1 base and J lost 0 bases.